The 9 T cell receptor beta chains in this list originate from one sample, sequenced in a study of T cell responses to AZD1222 COVID-19 vaccine. Sequenced by immunoSEQ multiplex PCR; TCRdb stores in-frame clones only, minus some. The table records 100,000 to 150,000 clones, around 84% of them present only once. Specimen: peripheral blood, collected on day 0 of AZD1222 vaccination. These receptors came from an adult in good health.

This chain joins TRBV5-8 and TRBJ1-1, with 8 bases identical to TRBD1. The germline CDR1 and CDR2 sequences are SGHTS and YDEGEE. Losses at the gene ends were 2 bases for V and 4 bases for J; bases not matched to a gene: 4. This CDR3 comprises 14 residues. The CDR3 reads CASSLAGGTTEAFF. For the CDR3, the DNA is TGTGCCAGCAGCTTAGCAGGGGGCACCACTGAAGCTTTCTTT.

This chain connects TRBV19 to TRBJ1-4, with a tentative D call TRBD1 (5 bases). Trimming removed 2 bases at V and 0 bases at J, with 22 bases between. The CDR3 extends over 20 amino acids. Germline V lookup: CDR1 LNHDA, CDR2 SQIVND (reference sequence). The CDR3 spells CASSISGTGIKIATNEKLFF. The CDR3 bases are TGTGCCAGTAGTATATCAGGGACCGGAATTAAAATCGCAACTAATGAAAAACTGTTTTTT.

The chain employs TRBV28 and TRBJ1-5; D call uncertain. Deletions cut 2 bases from V and 5 bases from J, with 10 bases between. The CDR3 totals 14 residues. The germline V gene encodes CDR1 MDHEN and CDR2 SYDVKM. The chain's CDR3 is CASSLVATDQPQHF. DNA of the CDR3: TGTGCCAGCAGTTTAGTCGCCACCGATCAGCCCCAGCATTTT. Using reference TRBV28 and TRBJ1-5 for the parts outside the CDR3, the full variable domain is DVKVTQSSRYLVKRTGEKVFLECVQDMDHENMFWYRQDPGLGLRLIYFSYDVKMKEKGDIPEGYSVSREKKERFSLILESASTNQTSMYLCASSLVATDQPQHFGDGTRLSIL.

CDR3 sequence: CASSEVGGRQPQHF. Here the CDR3 DNA reads TGTGCCAGCAGTGAAGTGGGAGGCCGTCAGCCCCAGCATTTT. The chain couples TRBV6-1 to TRBJ1-5; no reliable D call. The germline V gene encodes CDR1 MNHNS and CDR2 SASEGT. This CDR3 contains 14 residues. The V end lost 1 base, the J end lost 6 bases, and 10 bases lay between the germline ends.

In this sample, this clone turned up a few times. The chain recombines TRBV27 with TRBJ2-7; no reliable D call. The CDR3 covers 13 residues. The V and J ends lost 2 bases and 9 bases respectively, with 14 bases between them. The germline V gene has CDR1 MNHEY and CDR2 SMNVEV (reference sequence). The CDR3 protein is CASSLTLFDGQYF. CDR3 bases: TGTGCCAGCAGTTTAACGTTATTCGACGGGCAGTACTTC.

V is TRBV5-1 and J is TRBJ1-4; no definite D call. The CDR3 has 15 amino acids. The V end lost 0 bases, the J end lost 7 bases, and 13 bases lay between the germline ends. The germline CDR1 and CDR2 sequences are SGHRS and YFSETQ. As DNA, the CDR3 is TGCGCCAGCAGCTTGGCCGACGACACTTTTGAAAAACTGTTTTTT. This encodes CASSLADDTFEKLFF.

The genes are TRBV18 and TRBJ2-7, with a weak D call TRBD2 (5 bases). V lost 3 bases to trimming and J lost 3 bases, with 9 bases between them. Germline loops: CDR1 KGHSH, CDR2 LQKENI. This CDR3 has 13 amino acids. The CDR3 loop is CASSPRTDYEQYF. CDR3 DNA: TGTGCCAGCTCACCTCGGACTGACTACGAGCAGTACTTC.

Worth noting for this clone: The same CDR3 can be traced to other DNA sequences in this sample. The J gene is TRBJ1-2, the V gene TRBV18, with 10 bases identical to TRBD1. Germline CDR1 reads KGHSH; CDR2 reads LQKENI. There are 14 residues in the CDR3. V dropped 3 bases and J dropped 5; count of bases not matched to a gene: 3. The CDR3 protein is CASSPGQGHYGYTF. The CDR3 DNA follows: TGTGCCAGCTCACCGGGACAGGGGCATTATGGCTACACCTTC.

This chain connects TRBV18 to TRBJ2-2; 13 nucleotides line up with TRBD2. V was clipped by 3 bases and J by 5 bases; unmatched bases: 6. Germline loops: CDR1 KGHSH, CDR2 LQKENI. CDR3 length: 17 amino acids. The CDR3 DNA follows: TGTGCCAGCTCACCCTCGGGACTAGCGGGGATTACCGGGGAGCTGTTTTTT. This encodes CASSPSGLAGITGELFF. Variable domain in full (rest from reference TRBV18 and TRBJ2-2): NAGVMQNPRHLVRRRGQEARLRCSPMKGHSHVYWYRQLPEEGLKFMVYLQKENIIDESGMPKERFSAEFPKEGPSILRIQQVVRGDSAAYFCASSPSGLAGITGELFFGEGSRLTVL.